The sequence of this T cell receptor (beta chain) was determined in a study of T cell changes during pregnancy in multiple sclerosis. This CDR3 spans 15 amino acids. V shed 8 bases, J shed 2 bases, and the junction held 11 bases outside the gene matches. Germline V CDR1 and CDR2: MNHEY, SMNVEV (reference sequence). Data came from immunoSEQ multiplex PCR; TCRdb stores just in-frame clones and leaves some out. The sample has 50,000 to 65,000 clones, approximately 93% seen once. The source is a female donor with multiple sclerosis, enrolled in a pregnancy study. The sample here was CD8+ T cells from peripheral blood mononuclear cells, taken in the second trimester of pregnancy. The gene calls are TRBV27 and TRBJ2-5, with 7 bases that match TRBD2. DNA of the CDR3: TGTGCCAGCGCCTCCTCGCTAGCGGCGCAAGAGACCCAGTACTTC. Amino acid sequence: CASASSLAAQETQYF.